This TCR beta chain derives from a study of graft-versus-host responses after intestinal transplantation. Sequenced by immunoSEQ multiplex PCR; TCRdb stores in-frame clones only, minus some. Altogether approximately 50,000 clones are present, about 81% being singletons, with the ten largest covering over 0.4%. A few counts support this clone. Its antigen remains unidentified. Germline loops: CDR1 DFQATT, CDR2 SNEGSKA (reference sequence). Trimming pared 3 bases from V and 1 base from J, leaving 0 bases between. The CDR3 runs 10 residues. This sequence originates from a human donor who was the organ donor for an intestinal transplant. The sequencing here drew on unstimulated CD4+ T cells sorted from spleen or lymph node cells, taken before transplant. This chain joins TRBV20-1 and TRBJ1-1; D remains unclear. The CDR3 is CSARNTEAFF. The CDR3 bases are TGCAGTGCTAGGAACACTGAAGCTTTCTTT.